Described below is a single T cell receptor beta chain sequence and its context. Its antigen has not been determined. Base qualities are missing; no much larger clone stands one base away. This sample stems from a study of blood T cell repertoires in COVID-19 (dated by TCRdb to 2020 to 2022). A note on the overall study: Samples covering the acute and convalescent phases of COVID-19 were provided by collaborators in the United States, Italy and Spain. The prospective study material was composed of cDNA or gDNA derived from T cells, B-cell-depleted T cells, or PBMCs. The dataset comprised deeply sampled blood TCRbeta repertoires from subjects exposed to, actively infected with, or recovered from COVID-19. The repertoires were released in a freely available public database meant as a resource for research on the immune response to SARS-CoV-2. The samples were drawn from the first 160 participants of the ongoing ImmuneRACE study and from more than 1,000 subjects provided by 6 global collaborators. Sample metadata almost always included a de-identified subject ID, COVID-19 status, age in years and sex. Where HLA class I and class II types were available, the types were taken from metadata supplied by the sample provider, not from assay-based typing.

In the prospective study, participants were 18 to 89 years old, resided in 24 geographic areas of the United States, and were enrolled through a virtual design. In the prospective study, cohorts were assigned on the basis of participant-reported clinical history obtained from a screening survey and a study questionnaire. Mobile phlebotomists in the prospective study collected whole blood, serum and a nasopharyngeal or oropharyngeal swab from every participant. Additional blood draws and questionnaires over a roughly two-month period could optionally be provided by prospective study participants. Before DNA extraction, prospective study blood samples were shipped either frozen or at room temperature. The junction shows trimming of 4 bases on V and 3 bases on J, and the gene matches do not reach 6 bases of it. The germline V gene specifies SGHTA as CDR1 and FQGNSA as CDR2. The CDR3 sequence holds 15 residues, the cysteine and phenylalanine included. The sequence is cut down to CDR3 DNA, 45 bases in frame from base 1.

TCRbeta CDR3 regions were amplified from genomic DNA by means of the immunoSEQ Assay, a bias-controlled multiplex PCR. From the authors' description of their analysis: The number of nucleated cells in each sample was estimated from the amplification of reference gene primers within the assay. Sequence reads were collapsed and filtered to measure the absolute abundance of every unique TCRbeta CDR3 rearrangement. For each sample, productive Simpson clonality was calculated as the square root of Simpson's diversity index across productive rearrangements. Held by TCRdb, this immuneACCESS table contains in-frame sequences only and omits some clones. Under half of the omission traces to an unresolved V gene where checked; the cause of the rest is unknown. V and J calls and clone size follow that table, whereas D and trimming were derived from the DNA. This sample is represented by roughly 300,000 clones; approximately 86% of them were singletons. Approximately 4.4% of the sample is taken by the ten largest.

Study-level results and caveats: How much clinical and demographic metadata was included differed by source and by participant, and the metadata was provided uncurated.

The receptor's source is a woman in her thirties or forties with acute COVID-19. The chain is assembled from TRBV7-2 and TRBJ2-7, with 10 central nucleotides matching TRBD2. Material: PBMCs or T cells enriched from blood (not recorded which). The CDR3 corresponds to CASSSTRTSGYEQYF. The sequenced DNA: TGTGCCAGCAGCTCGACTCGGACTAGCGGCTACGAGCAGTACTTC.